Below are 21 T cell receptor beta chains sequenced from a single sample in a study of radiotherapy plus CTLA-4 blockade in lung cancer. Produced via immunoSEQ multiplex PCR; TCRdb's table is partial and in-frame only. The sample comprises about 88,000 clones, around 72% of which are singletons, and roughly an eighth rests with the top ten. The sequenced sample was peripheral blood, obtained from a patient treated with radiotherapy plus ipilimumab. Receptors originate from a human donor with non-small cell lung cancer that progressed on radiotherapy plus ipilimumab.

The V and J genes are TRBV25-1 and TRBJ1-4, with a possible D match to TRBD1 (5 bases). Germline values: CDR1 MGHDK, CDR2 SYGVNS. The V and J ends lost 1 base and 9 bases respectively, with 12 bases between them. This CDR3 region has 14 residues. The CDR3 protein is CASSEFGGSKKLFF. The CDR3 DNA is TGTGCCAGCAGTGAATTTGGGGGGTCCAAAAAACTGTTTTTT.

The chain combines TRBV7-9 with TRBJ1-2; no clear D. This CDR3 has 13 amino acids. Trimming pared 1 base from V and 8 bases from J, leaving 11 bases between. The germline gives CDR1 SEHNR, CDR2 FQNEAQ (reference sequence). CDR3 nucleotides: TGTGCCAGCAGCTTAGGGGATCTTGGGGGCTACACCTTC. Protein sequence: CASSLGDLGGYTF.

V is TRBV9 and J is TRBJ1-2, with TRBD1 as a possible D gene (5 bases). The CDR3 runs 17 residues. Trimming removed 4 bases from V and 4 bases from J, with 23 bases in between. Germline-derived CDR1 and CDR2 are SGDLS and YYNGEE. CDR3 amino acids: CASSPASDYEGFYGYTF. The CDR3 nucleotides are TGTGCCAGCAGCCCTGCGTCCGATTATGAGGGGTTCTATGGCTACACCTTC.

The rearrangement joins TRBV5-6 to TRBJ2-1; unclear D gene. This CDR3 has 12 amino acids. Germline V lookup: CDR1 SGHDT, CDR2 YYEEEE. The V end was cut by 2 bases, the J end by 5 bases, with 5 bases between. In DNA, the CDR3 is TGTGCCAGCAGCTTAGTAGACAATGAGCAGTTCTTC. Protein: CASSLVDNEQFF.

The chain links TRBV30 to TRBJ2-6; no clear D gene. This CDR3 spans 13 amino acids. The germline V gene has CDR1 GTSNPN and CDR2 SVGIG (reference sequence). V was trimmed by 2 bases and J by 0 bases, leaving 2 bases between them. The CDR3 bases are TGTGCCTGGAGTTACTCTGGGGCCAACGTCCTGACTTTC. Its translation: CAWSYSGANVLTF.

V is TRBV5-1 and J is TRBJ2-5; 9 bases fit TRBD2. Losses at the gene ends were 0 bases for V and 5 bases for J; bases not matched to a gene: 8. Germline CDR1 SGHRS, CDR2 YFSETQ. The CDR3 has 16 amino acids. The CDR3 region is CASSLDAAGGPETQYF. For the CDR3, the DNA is TGCGCCAGCAGCTTGGACGCGGCGGGAGGGCCGGAGACCCAGTACTTC.

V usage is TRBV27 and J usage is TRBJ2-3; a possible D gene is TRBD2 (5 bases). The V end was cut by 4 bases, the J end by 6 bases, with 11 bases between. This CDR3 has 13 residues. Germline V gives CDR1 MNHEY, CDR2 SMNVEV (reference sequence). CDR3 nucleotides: TGTGCCAGCAGTTACGGCCGCGGGGATACGCAGTATTTT. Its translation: CASSYGRGDTQYF.

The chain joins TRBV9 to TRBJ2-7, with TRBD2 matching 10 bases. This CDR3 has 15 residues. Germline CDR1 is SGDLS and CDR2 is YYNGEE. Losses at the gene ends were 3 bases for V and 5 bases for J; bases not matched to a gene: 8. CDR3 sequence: CASSASGSKNNEQYF. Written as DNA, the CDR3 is TGTGCCAGCAGCGCTAGCGGGAGTAAGAACAACGAGCAGTACTTC.

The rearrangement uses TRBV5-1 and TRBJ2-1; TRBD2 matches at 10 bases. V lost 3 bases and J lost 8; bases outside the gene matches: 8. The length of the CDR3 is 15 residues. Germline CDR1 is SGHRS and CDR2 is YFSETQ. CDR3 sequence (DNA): TGCGCCAGCAGCTCTAGCGGGGGCCCCGAGGATGAGCAGTTCTTC. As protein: CASSSSGGPEDEQFF.

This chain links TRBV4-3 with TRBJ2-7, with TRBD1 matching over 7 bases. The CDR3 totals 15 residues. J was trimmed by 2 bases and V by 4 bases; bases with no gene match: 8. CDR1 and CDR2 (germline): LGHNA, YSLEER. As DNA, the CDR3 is TGCGCCAGCAGCCGAAGTCGGGACAGAGCCTACGAGCAGTACTTC. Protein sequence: CASSRSRDRAYEQYF.

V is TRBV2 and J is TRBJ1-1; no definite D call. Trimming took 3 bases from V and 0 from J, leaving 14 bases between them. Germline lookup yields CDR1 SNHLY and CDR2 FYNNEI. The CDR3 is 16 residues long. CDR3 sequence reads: CASSEGKDPMNTEAFF. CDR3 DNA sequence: TGTGCCAGCAGTGAGGGTAAAGACCCCATGAACACTGAAGCTTTCTTT. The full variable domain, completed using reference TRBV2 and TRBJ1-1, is EPEVTQTPSHQVTQMGQEVILRCVPISNHLYFYWYRQILGQKVEFLVSFYNNEISEKSEIFDDQFSVERPDGSNFTLKIRSTKLEDSAMYFCASSEGKDPMNTEAFFGQGTRLTVV.

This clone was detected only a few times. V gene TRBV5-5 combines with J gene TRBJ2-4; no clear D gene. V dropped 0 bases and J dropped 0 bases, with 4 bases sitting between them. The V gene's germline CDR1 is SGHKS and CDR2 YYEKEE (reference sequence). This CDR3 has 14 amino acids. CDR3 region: CASSLGVAKNIQYF. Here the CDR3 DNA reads TGTGCCAGCAGCTTGGGAGTAGCCAAAAACATTCAGTACTTC.

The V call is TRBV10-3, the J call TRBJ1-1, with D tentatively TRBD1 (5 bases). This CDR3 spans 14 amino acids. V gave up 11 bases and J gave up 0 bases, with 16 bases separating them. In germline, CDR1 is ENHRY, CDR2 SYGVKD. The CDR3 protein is CASAGGRMNTEAFF. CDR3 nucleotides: TGTGCCTCCGCGGGGGGAAGGATGAACACTGAAGCTTTCTTT.

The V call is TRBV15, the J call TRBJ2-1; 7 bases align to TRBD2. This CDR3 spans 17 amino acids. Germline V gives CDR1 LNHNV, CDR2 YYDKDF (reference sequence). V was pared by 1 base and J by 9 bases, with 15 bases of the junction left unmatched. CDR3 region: CATSRGKSETSPSEQFF. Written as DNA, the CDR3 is TGTGCCACCAGCAGAGGGAAGTCCGAGACTAGCCCCAGTGAGCAGTTCTTC.

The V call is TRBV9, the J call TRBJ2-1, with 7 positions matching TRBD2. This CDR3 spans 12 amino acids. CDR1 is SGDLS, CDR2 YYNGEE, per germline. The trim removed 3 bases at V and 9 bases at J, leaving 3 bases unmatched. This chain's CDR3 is CASSGAGSEQFF. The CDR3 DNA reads TGTGCCAGCAGCGGAGCGGGGAGTGAGCAGTTCTTC.

The CDR3 DNA is TGCGCCAGCAGCCAGGATCCGGGTGATTCACCCCTCCACTTT. It encodes CASSQDPGDSPLHF. This chain connects TRBV4-3 to TRBJ1-6, with no clear D. Germline CDR1 is LGHNA and CDR2 is YSLEER. The CDR3 length is 14 residues. The V end lost 3 bases, the J end lost 8 bases, and 11 bases lay between the germline ends.

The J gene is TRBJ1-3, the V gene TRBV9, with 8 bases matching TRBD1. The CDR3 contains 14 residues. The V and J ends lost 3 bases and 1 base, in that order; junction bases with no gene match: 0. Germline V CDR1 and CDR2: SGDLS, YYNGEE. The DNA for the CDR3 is TGTGCCAGCAGCGGGACAGGGTCTGGAAACACCATATATTTT. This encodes CASSGTGSGNTIYF.

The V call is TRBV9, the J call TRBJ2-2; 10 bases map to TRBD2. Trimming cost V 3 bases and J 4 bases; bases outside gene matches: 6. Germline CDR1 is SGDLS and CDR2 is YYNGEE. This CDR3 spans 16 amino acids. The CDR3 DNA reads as TGTGCCAGCAGCGACAGCGGGGGGGGTATCACCGGGGAGCTGTTTTTT. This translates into CASSDSGGGITGELFF. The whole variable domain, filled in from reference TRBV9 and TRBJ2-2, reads DSGVTQTPKHLITATGQRVTLRCSPRSGDLSVYWYQQSLDQGLQFLIQYYNGEERAKGNILERFSAQQFPDLHSELNLSSLELGDSALYFCASSDSGGGITGELFFGEGSRLTVL.

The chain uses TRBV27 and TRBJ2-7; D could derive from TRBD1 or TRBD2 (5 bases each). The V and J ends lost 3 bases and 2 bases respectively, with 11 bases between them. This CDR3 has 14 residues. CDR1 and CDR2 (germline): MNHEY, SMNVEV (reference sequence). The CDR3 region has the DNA TGTGCCAGCAGTTTTGGGGGATCCACCTACGAGCAGTACTTC. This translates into CASSFGGSTYEQYF.

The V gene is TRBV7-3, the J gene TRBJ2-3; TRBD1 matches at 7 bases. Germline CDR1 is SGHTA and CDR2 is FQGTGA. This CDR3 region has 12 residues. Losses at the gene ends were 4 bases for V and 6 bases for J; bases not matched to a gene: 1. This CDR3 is CASSSQGDTQYF. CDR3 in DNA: TGTGCCAGCAGCTCACAGGGGGATACGCAGTATTTT.

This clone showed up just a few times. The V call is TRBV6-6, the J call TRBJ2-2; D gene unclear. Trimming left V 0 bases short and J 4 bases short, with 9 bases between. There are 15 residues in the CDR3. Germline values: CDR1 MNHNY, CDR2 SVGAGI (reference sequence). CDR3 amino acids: CASSYSGEVTGELFF. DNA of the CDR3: TGTGCCAGCAGTTACTCCGGCGAAGTCACCGGGGAGCTGTTTTTT.